The 22 T cell receptor beta chains below were found in one sample sequenced in a study of T-cell memory formation after mild COVID-19. From the 5' RACE reads, TCRdb called clonotypes with MiXCR, one entry per CDR3 protein. Of hundreds of thousands of distinct CDR3 sequences in the sample, roughly 18% were seen once. Sequencing was done on a sample of PBMCs or a T cell subset sorted from them (not recorded which). These receptors were collected from an adult woman who had mild COVID-19 (a few samples of this study predate the infection). Cell type and time point are not known.

This clonotype was recorded a few times. V usage is TRBV7-9 and J usage is TRBJ1-2; tentative D call: TRBD1 (5 bases). This CDR3 is 16 amino acids long. CDR1 is SEHNR, CDR2 FQNEAQ, per germline (reference sequence). V dropped 5 bases and J dropped 7 bases, with 23 bases sitting between them. For the CDR3, the DNA is TGTGCCAGCAGCACCGCCCGGGGCCCAACACGGACTGGCTACACCTTC. Translation: CASSTARGPTRTGYTF.

This clonotype was seen a handful of times. The J gene is TRBJ2-7, the V gene TRBV7-9; 7 bases are a match to TRBD1. Trimming took 3 bases from V and 7 from J; bases not matched to a gene: 9. There are 14 residues in the CDR3. Germline loops: CDR1 SEHNR, CDR2 FQNEAQ (reference sequence). The CDR3 loop reads CASSLTGMTGEQYF. CDR3 sequence (DNA): TGTGCCAGCAGCTTGACAGGGATGACTGGAGAGCAGTACTTC.

This clonotype has only a few counts. The V gene is TRBV5-1, the J gene TRBJ1-2; no firm D call. Looked up from germline, CDR1 is SGHRS and CDR2 is YFSETQ. The CDR3 is 12 amino acids. Trimming took 4 bases from V and 8 from J, leaving 12 bases between them. The CDR3 DNA reads as TGCGCCAGCAGCGGGCAAGGGTTAGGCTACACCTTC. Protein product: CASSGQGLGYTF.

This clonotype was counted between two and nine times. V gene TRBV20-1 combines with J gene TRBJ1-2; unclear D gene. This CDR3 spans 13 amino acids. Per the germline V gene, CDR1 is DFQATT and CDR2 is SNEGSKA (reference sequence). V lost 2 bases and J lost 8, with 15 bases in between. The CDR3 region is CSARPYHTGGYTF. The CDR3 DNA reads TGCAGTGCTAGACCTTACCACACGGGCGGCTACACCTTC.

This clonotype turned up a few times. The rearrangement links TRBV18 to TRBJ2-4; possible D gene TRBD2, 5 bases. CDR3 length: 16 amino acids. Germline V gene data show CDR1 as KGHSH and CDR2 as LQKENI. V was trimmed by 2 bases and J by 0 bases, leaving 11 bases between them. CDR3 sequence: CASSPSTGLAKNIQYF. Here the CDR3 DNA reads TGTGCCAGCTCACCATCCACTGGACTAGCCAAAAACATTCAGTACTTC.

There are a few counts of this clonotype. The chain joins TRBV12-3 or TRBV12-4 to TRBJ1-5; D is undetermined. CDR3 length: 18 residues. Between the trimmed V and J ends, which lost 2 bases and 2 bases, there was a span of 19 bases. The DNA for the CDR3 is TGTGCCAGCAGTTTAACCGGGCGAGGGCCCCGAGGCAATCAGCCCCAGCATTTT. Translation gives CASSLTGRGPRGNQPQHF.

This clonotype was observed a few times. This sequence joins TRBV20-1 and TRBJ2-7, with D perhaps assigned TRBD1 or TRBD2 (6 bases each). Germline values: CDR1 DFQATT, CDR2 SNEGSKA (reference sequence). V lost 3 bases and J 1 base, leaving 13 bases between the germline ends. This CDR3 has 14 amino acids. The CDR3 DNA reads TGCAGTGCTAGTATAGGGGGGCCTTCCTACGAGCAGTACTTC. It yields the protein CSASIGGPSYEQYF.

In this sample, this clonotype turned up a few times. This chain links TRBV2 with TRBJ2-7; 7 bases are a match to TRBD2. In germline, CDR1 is SNHLY, CDR2 FYNNEI. V lost 1 base to trimming and J lost 2 bases; unmatched junction nucleotides: 5. The CDR3 is 15 amino acids. CDR3 sequence (DNA): TGTGCCAGCAGTGAAGGGCGGGGGTTTACCTACGAGCAGTACTTC. This sequence encodes CASSEGRGFTYEQYF.

The chain combines TRBV25-1 with TRBJ2-2; D is uncertain. The CDR3 totals 14 residues. Germline CDR1 and CDR2: MGHDK and SYGVNS. The V end lost 2 bases, the J end lost 1 base, and 5 bases lay between the germline ends. CDR3 nucleotides: TGTGCCAGCAGTGAAGCCTTGAACACCGGGGAGCTGTTTTTT. Its translation is CASSEALNTGELFF.

The rearrangement joins TRBV5-1 to TRBJ1-1, with D hard to call. Germline CDR1 SGHRS, CDR2 YFSETQ. Trimming stripped 2 bases from V and 3 bases from J, with 14 bases between. The CDR3 is made up of 15 amino acids. The CDR3 DNA reads as TGCGCCAGCAGCTTAAACCCGGTGAAGGACACTGAAGCTTTCTTT. Translated: CASSLNPVKDTEAFF.

The chain joins TRBV27 to TRBJ2-7, with D possibly being TRBD2 (5 bases). Trimming cost V 7 bases and J 2 bases, with 12 bases left between them. The CDR3 sequence is 13 residues long. Germline CDR1 is MNHEY and CDR2 is SMNVEV (reference sequence). CDR3 sequence (DNA): TGTGCCAGCAAAGAGTCCGGGGCCTACGAGCAGTACTTC. Protein: CASKESGAYEQYF.

The J gene is TRBJ2-2, the V gene TRBV12-3 or TRBV12-4; no clear D. The CDR3 loop spans 13 amino acids. Deletions cut 8 bases from V and 5 bases from J, with 12 bases between. The CDR3 region has the DNA TGTGCCAGCTCCACCTTGGGGACCGGGGAGCTGTTTTTT. Its protein is CASSTLGTGELFF.

This clonotype was seen more than once but under ten times. The V gene is TRBV5-6, the J gene TRBJ2-7; D gene uncertain. The V gene lost 4 bases and the J gene lost 2 bases, with 7 bases spanning the gap. Germline V gene sequence: CDR1 SGHDT, CDR2 YYEEEE. This CDR3 contains 12 residues. The CDR3 loop reads CASSIGTYEQYF. CDR3 DNA: TGTGCCAGCAGCATCGGAACCTACGAGCAGTACTTC.

There are a few counts of this clonotype. This chain uses TRBV20-1 with TRBJ2-5, with 8 bases fitting TRBD2. Per the germline V gene, CDR1 is DFQATT and CDR2 is SNEGSKA (reference sequence). V lost 8 bases and J lost 0; bases outside the gene matches: 11. The CDR3 sequence is 15 residues long. The DNA for the CDR3 is TGCAGTTCGACTCCTATAGCGGGGCACCAAGAGACCCAGTACTTC. It codes for CSSTPIAGHQETQYF.

This clonotype was picked up a small number of times. V usage is TRBV7-8 and J usage is TRBJ2-5; TRBD2 matches 14 bases. The CDR3 consists of 16 residues. The V segment lost 7 bases and the J segment 4 bases; nucleotides outside the gene matches: 8. Germline CDR1 is SGHVS and CDR2 is FQNEAQ. CDR3 bases: TGTGCCAGCACCCGGGGGACTAGCGGGAGAGGAGAGACCCAGTACTTC. Its translation: CASTRGTSGRGETQYF.

This chain uses TRBV30 with TRBJ1-6; no firm D call. This CDR3 region has 12 residues. V dropped 0 bases and J dropped 11 bases, with 8 bases sitting between them. Germline V gene sequence: CDR1 GTSNPN, CDR2 SVGIG (reference sequence). DNA of the CDR3: TGTGCCTGGAGTGTAAACGGGCCACCCCTCCACTTT. The encoded protein is CAWSVNGPPLHF.

This sequence joins TRBV30 and TRBJ2-7, with D perhaps TRBD1 (6 bases). Germline loops: CDR1 GTSNPN, CDR2 SVGIG (reference sequence). Between the trimmed V and J ends, which lost 3 bases and 4 bases, there was a span of 19 bases. The CDR3 runs to 15 residues. This chain's CDR3 is CAWRAKEVRGYEQYF. CDR3 bases: TGTGCCTGGAGGGCTAAGGAGGTCAGGGGTTACGAGCAGTACTTC.

The chain uses TRBV29-1 and TRBJ2-1; the D gene could be TRBD1 or TRBD2 (5 bases each). Germline-derived CDR1 and CDR2 are SQVTM and ANQGSEA. V dropped 7 bases and J dropped 4 bases, with 8 bases sitting between them. The CDR3 consists of 11 residues. DNA for the CDR3: TGCAGCGGGGGGAGATACAATGAGCAGTTCTTC. This encodes CSGGRYNEQFF.

This clonotype occurred many times. The CDR3 sequence: CASSEGMNTEAFF. CDR3 DNA sequence: TGCGCCAGCAGCGAGGGCATGAACACTGAAGCTTTCTTT. The V gene is TRBV5-1, the J gene TRBJ1-1, with D hard to call. Between the trimmed V and J ends, which lost 4 bases and 0 bases, there was a span of 7 bases. This CDR3 has 13 residues. CDR1 is SGHRS and CDR2 is YFSETQ in the germline V gene.

The chain's CDR3 is CASSGRFTVRGETQYF. The CDR3 bases are TGTGCCAGCAGTGGCCGGTTCACGGTTAGGGGAGAGACCCAGTACTTC. The chain links TRBV6-1 to TRBJ2-5, with D perhaps TRBD1 (5 bases). V lost 4 bases and J lost 4, with 19 bases in between. This CDR3 has 16 amino acids. Per germline, CDR1 MNHNS and CDR2 SASEGT.

V usage is TRBV20-1 and J usage is TRBJ2-5, with TRBD2 matching 9 bases. J lost 5 bases, V lost 5 bases, and 9 bases had no gene match. The germline CDR1 and CDR2 sequences are DFQATT and SNEGSKA (reference sequence). The CDR3 runs to 14 residues. The CDR3 loop is CSAPPGTSRETQYF. The CDR3 DNA is TGCAGTGCTCCTCCCGGGACTAGCAGGGAGACCCAGTACTTC.

The V and J genes are TRBV6-5 and TRBJ2-7, with D hard to call. Trimming removed 5 bases from V and 5 bases from J, with 13 bases in between. This CDR3 contains 13 residues. CDR1 and CDR2 from the germline V gene are MNHEY and SVGAGI. CDR3 region: CASSVSTSNEQYF. The DNA of the CDR3 is TGTGCCAGCAGTGTATCAACGTCGAACGAGCAGTACTTC.